These 18 T cell receptor beta chains share one sample of origin, sequenced in a study of identifying expanded T cells in peripheral blood. Using immunoSEQ multiplex PCR, the repertoire was profiled, and TCRdb retains in-frame clones only, with some absent. The sample lists 75,000 to 95,000 clones; approximately 84% were seen once. Sample: blood. The receptors stem from a person aged 18 to 75 in good health.

The V and J genes are TRBV19 and TRBJ1-1, with D tentatively TRBD1 (5 bases). This CDR3 has 13 residues. V was clipped by 5 bases and J by 7 bases, with 14 bases between them. Germline V CDR1 and CDR2: LNHDA, SQIVND (reference sequence). The CDR3 sequence: CASSGERQLEAFF. CDR3 DNA: TGTGCCAGTAGTGGGGAAAGACAGCTTGAAGCTTTCTTT. Full variable domain (outside the CDR3, taken from reference TRBV19 and TRBJ1-1): DGGITQSPKYLFRKEGQNVTLSCEQNLNHDAMYWYRQDPGQGLRLIYYSQIVNDFQKGDIAEGYSVSREKKESFPLTVTSAQKNPTAFYLCASSGERQLEAFFGQGTRLTVV.

The chain couples TRBV29-1 to TRBJ2-3, with TRBD1 matching 9 bases. Germline loops: CDR1 SQVTM, CDR2 ANQGSEA. The ends lost 4 bases at V and 3 bases at J; junction bases unmatched: 8. The CDR3 is 15 amino acids. CDR3 DNA: TGCAGCGTTGGGCTGGACAGGGGAGAGACAGATACGCAGTATTTT. It is translated as CSVGLDRGETDTQYF.

The chain joins TRBV6-6 to TRBJ2-7; D is unresolved. The ends were cut back, 2 bases at V and 3 bases at J, with 8 bases in the middle. Germline-derived CDR1 and CDR2 are MNHNY and SVGAGI (reference sequence). The CDR3 is 13 residues long. DNA of the CDR3: TGTGCCAGCAGTTACCCGGGCCACTACGAGCAGTACTTC. It encodes CASSYPGHYEQYF.

This rearrangement joins TRBV7-9 to TRBJ1-2, with 8 bases lining up with TRBD1. This CDR3 is built from 15 residues. The germline V gene has CDR1 SEHNR and CDR2 FQNEAQ (reference sequence). V shed 6 bases and J 6 bases; nucleotides not matched to a gene: 12. The CDR3, as DNA: TGTGCCAGCAGTCCCTGGACAGGGCCCAAGCATGGCTACACCTTC. It is translated as CASSPWTGPKHGYTF.

On this clone: Within the sample, other DNA sequences also encode this same CDR3. The chain recombines TRBV5-1 with TRBJ2-4; no firm D call. V was trimmed by 1 base and J by 5 bases, leaving 13 bases between them. The CDR3 loop spans 15 amino acids. The germline V gene has CDR1 SGHRS and CDR2 YFSETQ. This CDR3 is CASSLSTRVENIQYF. Here the CDR3 DNA reads TGCGCCAGCAGCTTGAGTACACGAGTAGAAAACATTCAGTACTTC.

The chain links TRBV9 to TRBJ2-5; tentatively, D is TRBD1 or TRBD2 (6 bases each). Germline V gene sequence: CDR1 SGDLS, CDR2 YYNGEE. Trimming removed 3 bases from V and 3 bases from J, with 15 bases in between. This CDR3 has 15 residues. This CDR3 reads CASSGGAQTKETQYF. As DNA, the CDR3 is TGTGCCAGCAGCGGGGGGGCCCAGACGAAAGAGACCCAGTACTTC. The full variable domain, its missing parts supplied by reference TRBV9 and TRBJ2-5, is DSGVTQTPKHLITATGQRVTLRCSPRSGDLSVYWYQQSLDQGLQFLIQYYNGEERAKGNILERFSAQQFPDLHSELNLSSLELGDSALYFCASSGGAQTKETQYFGPGTRLLVL.

V gene TRBV2 combines with J gene TRBJ2-7; the D gene is possibly TRBD2 (6 bases). V was shortened by 3 bases and J by 6 bases, with 12 bases between the two germline ends. The CDR3 runs 13 residues. CDR1 is SNHLY, CDR2 FYNNEI, per germline. The CDR3 region has the DNA TGTGCCAGCAGTGAGGTTCCCGGGGGCGAGCAGTACTTC. Translating gives CASSEVPGGEQYF.

This chain uses TRBV6-5 with TRBJ1-5, with D maybe TRBD1 (6 bases). The CDR3 is 13 amino acids. Germline values: CDR1 MNHEY, CDR2 SVGAGI. Trimming left V 2 bases short and J 6 bases short, with 8 bases between. This CDR3 is CASSYGTLQPQHF. The CDR3 DNA reads as TGTGCCAGCAGTTACGGGACACTTCAGCCCCAGCATTTT.

The V call is TRBV5-4, the J call TRBJ1-1, with a possible D match to TRBD1 (5 bases). The V gene's germline CDR1 is SGHNT and CDR2 YYREEE (reference sequence). The V end lost 0 bases, the J end lost 4 bases, and 10 bases lay between the germline ends. CDR3 length equals 14 residues. CDR3 bases: TGTGCCAGCAGCTTGGCCGATAGGGGCACTGAAGCTTTCTTT. It specifies CASSLADRGTEAFF.

The chain combines TRBV6-6 with TRBJ2-5, with D possibly being TRBD1 (6 bases). Germline V lookup: CDR1 MNHNY, CDR2 SVGAGI (reference sequence). This CDR3 comprises 11 residues. V was cut by 7 bases and J by 13 bases, with 16 bases left in between. The CDR3 reads CASTSSDRRYF. In DNA, the CDR3 is TGTGCCAGCACCTCCTCCGACAGGCGGTACTTC.

This clone was picked up a small number of times. The sample holds other DNA sequences that translate to the same CDR3. V usage is TRBV6-6 and J usage is TRBJ1-3; tentative D call: TRBD1 (6 bases). Deletions cut 6 bases from V and 3 bases from J, with 12 bases between. CDR1 is MNHNY, CDR2 SVGAGI, per germline (reference sequence). The CDR3 extends over 14 amino acids. The CDR3 loop reads CASRQTGFGNTIYF. CDR3 sequence (DNA): TGTGCCAGCAGACAAACAGGGTTTGGAAACACCATATATTTT.

CDR3 in DNA: TGCAGCGCCGGAGGGGGGGCAACTAATGAAAAACTGTTTTTT. Protein: CSAGGGATNEKLFF. This chain links TRBV29-1 with TRBJ1-4; a weak D match, TRBD1 (6 bases). CDR1 is SQVTM, CDR2 ANQGSEA, per germline. The CDR3 length is 14 residues. The V end lost 7 bases, the J end lost 0 bases, and 12 bases lay between the germline ends.

This sequence joins TRBV5-4 and TRBJ2-7; perhaps D is TRBD1 or TRBD2 (5 bases each). V lost 1 base and J 2 bases, leaving 10 bases between the germline ends. The CDR3 consists of 14 residues. The V gene's germline CDR1 is SGHNT and CDR2 YYREEE (reference sequence). CDR3 in amino acids: CASSLNGGTYEQYF. CDR3 nucleotides: TGTGCCAGCAGCTTGAATGGGGGAACCTACGAGCAGTACTTC.

The genes are TRBV27 and TRBJ2-5; 7 nucleotides agree with TRBD1. The CDR3 is 14 amino acids. V gave up 5 bases and J gave up 5 bases; unmatched junction bases: 8. Germline CDR1 and CDR2: MNHEY and SMNVEV (reference sequence). The CDR3 DNA sequence: TGTGCCAGCAGTCCAGGGGGATTGGGGGAGACCCAGTACTTC. Residues: CASSPGGLGETQYF.

V usage is TRBV2 and J usage is TRBJ1-1, with a tentative D call TRBD1 (5 bases). Germline V gene data show CDR1 as SNHLY and CDR2 as FYNNEI. V lost 6 bases and J 6 bases, leaving 23 bases between the germline ends. The CDR3 loop spans 16 amino acids. Here the CDR3 DNA reads TGTGCCAGCAGCCCCCCAGAGAACTCAGGGCTGGCTGAAGCTTTCTTT. This gives the protein CASSPPENSGLAEAFF.

This chain uses TRBV5-1 with TRBJ2-5, with TRBD1 matching 8 bases. The CDR3 extends over 15 amino acids. Germline V CDR1 and CDR2: SGHRS, YFSETQ. V shed 1 base, J shed 5 bases, and the junction held 7 bases outside the gene matches. CDR3 in amino acids: CASSLRQGTGETQYF. CDR3 coding DNA: TGCGCCAGCAGCTTGCGACAGGGGACGGGGGAGACCCAGTACTTC.

On this clone: The junction shows a germline mismatch at one end, possibly a read error. V is TRBV9 and J is TRBJ1-4, with 9 bases lining up with TRBD1. Germline-derived CDR1 and CDR2 are SGDLS and YYNGEE. CDR3 size: 16 residues. The CDR3: CAGSVGDRVSNEKLFF. The CDR3 coding sequence is TGTGCCGGCAGCGTAGGGGACAGGGTCTCGAATGAAAAACTGTTTTTT. The full variable domain, with the rest looked up from reference TRBV9 and TRBJ1-4, is DSGVTQTPKHLITATGQRVTLRCSPRSGDLSVYWYQQSLDQGLQFLIQYYNGEERAKGNILERFSAQQFPDLHSELNLSSLELGDSALYFCAGSVGDRVSNEKLFFGSGTQLSVL.

The chain combines TRBV5-6 with TRBJ2-1; D is uncertain. V was shortened by 0 bases and J by 6 bases, with 16 bases between the two germline ends. The germline V gene encodes CDR1 SGHDT and CDR2 YYEEEE. The CDR3 contains 16 residues. CDR3 protein: CASSLGTIGPINEQFF. CDR3 coding DNA: TGTGCCAGCAGCTTGGGGACGATCGGCCCCATCAATGAGCAGTTCTTC.